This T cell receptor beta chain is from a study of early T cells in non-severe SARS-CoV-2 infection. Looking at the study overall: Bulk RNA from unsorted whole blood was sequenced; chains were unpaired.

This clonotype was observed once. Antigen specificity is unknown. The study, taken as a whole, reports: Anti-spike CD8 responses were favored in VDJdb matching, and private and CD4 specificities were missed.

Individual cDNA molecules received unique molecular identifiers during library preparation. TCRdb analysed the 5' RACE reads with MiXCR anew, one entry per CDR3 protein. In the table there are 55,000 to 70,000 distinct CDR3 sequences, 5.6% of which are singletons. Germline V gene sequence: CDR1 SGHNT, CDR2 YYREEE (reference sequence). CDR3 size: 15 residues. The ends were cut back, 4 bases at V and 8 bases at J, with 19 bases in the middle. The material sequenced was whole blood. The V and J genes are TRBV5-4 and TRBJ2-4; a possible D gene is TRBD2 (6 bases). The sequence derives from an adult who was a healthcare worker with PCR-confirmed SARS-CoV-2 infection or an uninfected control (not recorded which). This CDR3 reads CASSLDTRGGDIQYF. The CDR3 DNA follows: TGTGCCAGCAGCCTGGACACCCGGGGAGGAGACATTCAGTACTTC. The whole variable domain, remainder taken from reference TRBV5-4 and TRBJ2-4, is ETGVTQSPTHLIKTRGQQVTLRCSSQSGHNTVSWYQQALGQGPQFIFQYYREEENGRGNFPPRFSGLQFPNYSSELNVNALELDDSALYLCASSLDTRGGDIQYFGAGTRLSVL.